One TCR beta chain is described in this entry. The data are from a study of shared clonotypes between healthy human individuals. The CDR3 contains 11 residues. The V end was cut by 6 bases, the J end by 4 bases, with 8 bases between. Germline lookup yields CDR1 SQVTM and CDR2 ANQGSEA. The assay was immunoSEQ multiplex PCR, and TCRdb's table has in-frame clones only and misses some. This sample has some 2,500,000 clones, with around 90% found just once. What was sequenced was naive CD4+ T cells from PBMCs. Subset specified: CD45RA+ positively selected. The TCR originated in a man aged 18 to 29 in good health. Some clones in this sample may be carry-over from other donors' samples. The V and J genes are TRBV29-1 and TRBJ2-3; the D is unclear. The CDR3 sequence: CSVAIADTQYF. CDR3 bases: TGCAGCGTGGCAATAGCAGATACGCAGTATTTT.